This TCR beta chain was observed in a study of blood T cell repertoires in COVID-19. The CDR3 length is 16 residues. With V trimmed by 4 bases and J by 4 bases, 9 bases remained unmatched. Germline lookup yields CDR1 SGHTA and CDR2 FQGTGA. Assay: immunoSEQ multiplex PCR; the TCRdb copy retains only in-frame clones and omits some. Among under 200,000 clones listed, approximately 90% were seen once. The clonotype comes from a man in his 60s with active or convalescent COVID-19. The source material was peripheral blood. The chain links TRBV7-3 to TRBJ2-2; 7 nucleotides align to TRBD2. CDR3 amino acids: CASSSQAGVTTGELFF. Written as DNA, the CDR3 is TGTGCCAGCAGCTCGCAGGCGGGGGTCACCACCGGGGAGCTGTTTTTT.